This T cell receptor (beta chain) was captured in a study of blood T cell repertoires in COVID-19. Study information: Spain, Italy and the United States supplied samples that represented acute and convalescent COVID-19. T cells, B-cell-depleted T cells, or PBMCs provided the cDNA or gDNA that served as material.

In the source study's methods: Reference gene primer amplification gave nucleated cell count estimates. Repertoires were generated with immunoSEQ multiplex PCR, while TCRdb's copy carries only in-frame clones and drops some. Clone size and the V and J calls come from that table; the DNA yielded D and trimming. Here the sample spans 650,000 to 800,000 clones, 85% to 90% being singletons. The junction had 5 bases not matched to a gene; V was cut back by 5 bases and J by 1 base. Looked up from germline, CDR1 is SGHTA and CDR2 is FQGNSA. There are 15 residues in the CDR3. This chain connects TRBV7-2 to TRBJ2-3, with 8 bases fitting TRBD2. Sequencing was carried out using peripheral blood. This TCR came from a woman younger than 35 with acute or convalescent COVID-19. The CDR3: CASSPGGQGTDTQYF. CDR3 DNA sequence: TGTGCCAGCAGCCCGGGGGGGCAGGGCACAGATACGCAGTATTTT.